This note documents a single T cell receptor (beta chain) sequence. The sample is drawn from a study of CD8 T cells in Susac syndrome. TEMRA cells were FACS-enriched, with CD8+ and CD4+ T cells isolated negatively. The authors reverse transcribed roughly 0.5 to 1 ug RNA with random hexamers. The method of amplification for TCR beta CDR3 was immunoSEQ multiplex PCR, covering 54 Vbeta and 13 Jbeta. TCRdb redid the calling of the immunoSEQ multiplex PCR reads with MiXCR, one entry per CDR3 protein. This repertoire shows under 150,000 distinct CDR3 sequences, approximately 93% found once; its top ten account for approximately 0.3%. Germline loops: CDR1 MDHEN, CDR2 SYDVKM. Trimming at V came to 2 bases and at J to 1 base, leaving 4 bases not matched to a gene. The CDR3 covers 15 residues.

This TCR came from a human donor in good health. Sequencing was done on a sample of CD8+ T cells from PBMCs. V and J are TRBV28 and TRBJ2-7; 8 bases fit TRBD1. The CDR3 nucleotides are TGTGCCAGCAGTTTACAGGGGGCGAGTTCCTACGAGCAGTACTTC. Protein: CASSLQGASSYEQYF.